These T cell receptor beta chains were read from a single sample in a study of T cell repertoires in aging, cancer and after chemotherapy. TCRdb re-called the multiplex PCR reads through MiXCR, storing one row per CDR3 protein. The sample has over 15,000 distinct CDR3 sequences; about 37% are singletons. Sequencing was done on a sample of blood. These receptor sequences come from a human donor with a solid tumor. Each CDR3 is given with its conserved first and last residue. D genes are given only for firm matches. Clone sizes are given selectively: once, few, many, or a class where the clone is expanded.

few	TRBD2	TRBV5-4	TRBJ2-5	TGTGCCAGCAGCTGGGGGGGTAGTGTGGAGACCCAGTACTTC	CASSWGGSVETQYF
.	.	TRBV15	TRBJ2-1	TGTGCCACCAGCTCCCGGGGGGCCTTCTCCTACAATGAGCAGTTCTTC	CATSSRGAFSYNEQFF
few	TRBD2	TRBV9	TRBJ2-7	TGTGCCAGCAGCGCTAGCGGGACCATCTACGAGCAGTACTTC	CASSASGTIYEQYF
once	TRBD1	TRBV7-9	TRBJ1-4	TGTGCCAGCAGCCCCCGGACAGGGCTCTACGAAAAACTGTTTTTT	CASSPRTGLYEKLFF
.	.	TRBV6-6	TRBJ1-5	TGTGCCAGCAGTTACTCGAGAGTGTACAATCAGCCCCAGCATTTT	CASSYSRVYNQPQHF
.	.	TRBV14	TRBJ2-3	TGTGCCAGCAGCCAAGGATGGGGCGGGACGAGCACAGATACGCAGTATTTT	CASSQGWGGTSTDTQYF
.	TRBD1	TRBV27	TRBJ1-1	TGTGCCAGCAGCCGACAGGGGAACACTGAAGCTTTCTTT	CASSRQGNTEAFF
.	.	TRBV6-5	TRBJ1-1	TGTGCCAGCAGTTATGCGGTGGGGGGTGAAGCTTTCTTT	CASSYAVGGEAFF
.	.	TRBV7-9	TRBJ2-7	TGTGCCAGCAGCTTAGCAGGGGACGGGAATTACGAGCAGTACTTC	CASSLAGDGNYEQYF
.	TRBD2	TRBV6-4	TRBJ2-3	TGTGCCAGCAGTGTCGGGACTAGCGGGGGGGCCGATACGCAGTATTTT	CASSVGTSGGADTQYF
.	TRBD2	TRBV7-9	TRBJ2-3	TGTGCCAGCAGCTTACCCATGGGACTAGCATCAGATACGCAGTATTTT	CASSLPMGLASDTQYF
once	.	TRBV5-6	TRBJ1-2	TGTGCCAGCAGCTCGTCAGGACGAGCTAACTATGGCTACACCTTC	CASSSSGRANYGYTF
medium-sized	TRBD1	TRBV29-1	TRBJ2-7	TGCAGCGGGGAGGACAGGGAATCCTACGAGCAGTACTTC	CSGEDRESYEQYF
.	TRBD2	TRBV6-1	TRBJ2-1	TGTGCCAGCAGTGAAGTAGTAGCGGGGGGGTATGAGCAGTTCTTC	CASSEVVAGGYEQFF
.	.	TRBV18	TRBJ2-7	TGTGCCAGCTCACCCTCCCAGGTCAGCTCCTACGAGCAGTACTTC	CASSPSQVSSYEQYF
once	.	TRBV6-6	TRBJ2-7	TGTGCCAGCGGTCGAATGGTGGGACCCTACGAGCAGTACTTC	CASGRMVGPYEQYF
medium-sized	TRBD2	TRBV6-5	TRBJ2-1	TGTGCCAGCAGTACGGGGGGAGAGCAGTTCTTC	CASSTGGEQFF
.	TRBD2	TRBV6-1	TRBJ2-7	TGTGCCAGCAGTGAGGTGGGGGGGGAATACGAGCAGTACTTC	CASSEVGGEYEQYF
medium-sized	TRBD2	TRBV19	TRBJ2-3	TGTGCCAGTAGTCCAATACCGGGACTAGCGGGAGAAGCAGATACGCAGTATTTT	CASSPIPGLAGEADTQYF
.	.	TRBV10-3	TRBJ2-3	TGTGCCATCAGTGAAGGAAGGGCGGACCTTGGAGATACGCAGTATTTT	CAISEGRADLGDTQYF
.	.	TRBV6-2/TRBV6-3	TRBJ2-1	TGTGCCAGCAGTTCCACACGGGACACCTCCTACAATGAGCAGTTCTTC	CASSSTRDTSYNEQFF
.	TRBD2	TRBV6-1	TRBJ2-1	TGTGCCAGCACCCTACTAGCGGGCTCCTACAATGAGCAGTTCTTC	CASTLLAGSYNEQFF
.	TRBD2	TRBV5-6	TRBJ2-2	TGTGCCAGCAGCTCCCTGGCGGGGGCCGGGGAGCTGTTTTTT	CASSSLAGAGELFF
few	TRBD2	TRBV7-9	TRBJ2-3	TGTGCCAGCCCCGTTGGGGGACTAGCGAACACAGATACGCAGTATTTT	CASPVGGLANTDTQYF
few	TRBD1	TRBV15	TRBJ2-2	TGTGCCACCAGTTCCGGGACAGGGGAAACCGGGGAGCTGTTTTTT	CATSSGTGETGELFF
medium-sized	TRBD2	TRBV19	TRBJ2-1	TGTGCCAGTAGTGTTCTAGCGGTAAACTGGGGGTTACAGAATGAGCAGTTCTTC	CASSVLAVNWGLQNEQFF
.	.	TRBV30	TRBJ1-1	TGTGCCTGGAGTGTACTCAGTGGCACTGAAGCTTTCTTT	CAWSVLSGTEAFF
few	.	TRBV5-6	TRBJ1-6	TGTGCCAGCAGCCCCGTCCCGGGAAGCAATTCACCCCTCCACTTT	CASSPVPGSNSPLHF
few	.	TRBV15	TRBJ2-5	TGTGCCACCAGCGTGGACAGCCAAGAGACCCAGTACTTC	CATSVDSQETQYF
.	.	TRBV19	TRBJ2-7	TGTGCCAGTAGCCGTTCCGGGACCGTACCCTACGAGCAGTACTTC	CASSRSGTVPYEQYF
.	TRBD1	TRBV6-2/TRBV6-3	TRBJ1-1	TGTGCCAGCACCCCGACAGGGGCAACTACTGAAGCTTTCTTT	CASTPTGATTEAFF
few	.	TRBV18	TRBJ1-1	TGTGCCAGCTCACCAACAGGGAACACTGAAGCTTTCTTT	CASSPTGNTEAFF
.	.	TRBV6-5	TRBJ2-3	TGTGCCAGCAGTTCCCGGACTATAACTAGCACAGATACGCAGTATTTT	CASSSRTITSTDTQYF
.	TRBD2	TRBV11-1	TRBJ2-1	TGTGCCAGCAGCTTTTCCGGGACTACTAACAATGAGCAGTTCTTC	CASSFSGTTNNEQFF
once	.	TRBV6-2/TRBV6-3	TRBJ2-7	TGTGCCAGCACCATACAGGGATCGACCTACGAGCAGTACTTC	CASTIQGSTYEQYF
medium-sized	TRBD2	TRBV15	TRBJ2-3	TGTGCCACCAGCAGGGGGTGGGGGCTAGCGGGAGCAGGAGATACGCAGTATTTT	CATSRGWGLAGAGDTQYF
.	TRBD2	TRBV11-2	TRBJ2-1	TGTGCCAGCAGCTTAGGGACTAGCGGGAGTCTTGTCTATGAGCAGTTCTTC	CASSLGTSGSLVYEQFF
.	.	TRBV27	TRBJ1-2	TGTGCCAGCAGCCAGAAGCGGGACTATGGCTACACCTTC	CASSQKRDYGYTF
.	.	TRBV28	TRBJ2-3	TGTGCCAGCACCATTCCCGGGGGGCGTGGGTATTTT	CASTIPGGRGYF